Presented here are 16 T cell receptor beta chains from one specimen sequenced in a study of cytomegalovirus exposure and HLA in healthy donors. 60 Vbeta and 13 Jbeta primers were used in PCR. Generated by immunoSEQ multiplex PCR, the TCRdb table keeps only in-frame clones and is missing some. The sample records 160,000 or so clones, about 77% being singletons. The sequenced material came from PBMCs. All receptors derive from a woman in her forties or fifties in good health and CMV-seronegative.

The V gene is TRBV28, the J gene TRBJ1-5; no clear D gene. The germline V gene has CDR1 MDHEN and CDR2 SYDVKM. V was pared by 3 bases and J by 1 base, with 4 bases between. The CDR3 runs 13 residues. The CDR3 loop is CASSFVSNQPQHF. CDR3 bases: TGTGCCAGCAGTTTCGTCAGCAATCAGCCCCAGCATTTT.

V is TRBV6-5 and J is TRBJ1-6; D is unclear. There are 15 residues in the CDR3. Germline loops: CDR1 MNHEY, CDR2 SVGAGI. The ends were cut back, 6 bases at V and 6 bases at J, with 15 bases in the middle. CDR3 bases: TGTGCCAGCAGCTTGCAGGATGGGCTTAATTCACCCCTCCACTTT. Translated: CASSLQDGLNSPLHF.

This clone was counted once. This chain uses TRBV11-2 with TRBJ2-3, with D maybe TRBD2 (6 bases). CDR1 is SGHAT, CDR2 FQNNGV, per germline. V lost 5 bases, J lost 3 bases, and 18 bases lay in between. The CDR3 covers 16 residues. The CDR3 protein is CASSRSLNSGTDTQYF. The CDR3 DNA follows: TGTGCCAGCAGCCGTTCCCTAAATAGCGGTACAGATACGCAGTATTTT. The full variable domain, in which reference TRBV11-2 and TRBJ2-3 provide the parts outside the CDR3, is EAGVAQSPRYKIIEKRQSVAFWCNPISGHATLYWYQQILGQGPKLLIQFQNNGVVDDSQLPKDRFSAERLKGVDSTLKIQPAKLEDSAVYLCASSRSLNSGTDTQYFGPGTRLTVL.

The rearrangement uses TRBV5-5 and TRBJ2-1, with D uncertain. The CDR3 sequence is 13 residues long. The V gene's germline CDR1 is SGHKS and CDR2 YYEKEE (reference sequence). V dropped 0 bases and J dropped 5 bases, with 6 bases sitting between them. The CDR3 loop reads CASSLARDNEQFF. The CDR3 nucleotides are TGTGCCAGCAGCTTGGCCCGGGACAATGAGCAGTTCTTC.

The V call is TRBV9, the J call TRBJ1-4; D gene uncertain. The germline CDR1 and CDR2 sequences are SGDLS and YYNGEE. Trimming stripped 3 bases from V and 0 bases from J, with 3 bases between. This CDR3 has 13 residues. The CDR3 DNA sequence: TGTGCCAGCAGCGGCGCAACTAATGAAAAACTGTTTTTT. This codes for CASSGATNEKLFF.

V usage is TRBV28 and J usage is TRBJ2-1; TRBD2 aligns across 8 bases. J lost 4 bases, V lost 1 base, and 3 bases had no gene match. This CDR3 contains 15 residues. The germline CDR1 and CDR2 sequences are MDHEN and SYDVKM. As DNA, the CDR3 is TGTGCCAGCAGTTTATCTCGGGAGGGATACAATGAGCAGTTCTTC. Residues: CASSLSREGYNEQFF. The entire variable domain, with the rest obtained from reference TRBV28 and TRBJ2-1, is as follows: DVKVTQSSRYLVKRTGEKVFLECVQDMDHENMFWYRQDPGLGLRLIYFSYDVKMKEKGDIPEGYSVSREKKERFSLILESASTNQTSMYLCASSLSREGYNEQFFGPGTRLTVL.

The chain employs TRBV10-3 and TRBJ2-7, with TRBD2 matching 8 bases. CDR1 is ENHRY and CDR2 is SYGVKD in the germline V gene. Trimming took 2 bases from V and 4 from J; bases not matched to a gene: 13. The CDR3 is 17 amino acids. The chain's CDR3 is CAISETTSGVALYEQYF. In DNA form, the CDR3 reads TGTGCCATCAGTGAGACCACTAGCGGCGTGGCCCTATACGAGCAGTACTTC.

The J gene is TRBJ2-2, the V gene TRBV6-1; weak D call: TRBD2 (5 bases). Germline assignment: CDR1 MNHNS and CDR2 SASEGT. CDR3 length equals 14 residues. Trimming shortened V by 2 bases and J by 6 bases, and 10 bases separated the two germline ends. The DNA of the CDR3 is TGTGCCAGCAGTGAAATGAGGGTATCCGGGGAGCTGTTTTTT. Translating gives CASSEMRVSGELFF.

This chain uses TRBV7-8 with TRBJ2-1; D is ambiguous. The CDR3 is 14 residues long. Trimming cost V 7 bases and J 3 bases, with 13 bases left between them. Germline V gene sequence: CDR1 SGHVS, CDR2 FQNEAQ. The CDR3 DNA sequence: TGTGCCAGCATACGGGTTCCGGGCTACAATGAGCAGTTCTTC. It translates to CASIRVPGYNEQFF.

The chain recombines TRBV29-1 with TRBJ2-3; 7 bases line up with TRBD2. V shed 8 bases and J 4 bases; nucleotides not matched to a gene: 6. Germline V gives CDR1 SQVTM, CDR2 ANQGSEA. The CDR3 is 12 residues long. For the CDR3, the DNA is TGCAGCCTGGGGGGAGGGGCAGATACGCAGTATTTT. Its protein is CSLGGGADTQYF.

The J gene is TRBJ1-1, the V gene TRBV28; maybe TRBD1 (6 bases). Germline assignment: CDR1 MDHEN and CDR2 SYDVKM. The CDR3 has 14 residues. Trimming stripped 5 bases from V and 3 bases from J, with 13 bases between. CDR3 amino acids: CASSPTGFYTEAFF. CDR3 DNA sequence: TGTGCCAGCAGTCCCACAGGGTTCTACACTGAAGCTTTCTTT.

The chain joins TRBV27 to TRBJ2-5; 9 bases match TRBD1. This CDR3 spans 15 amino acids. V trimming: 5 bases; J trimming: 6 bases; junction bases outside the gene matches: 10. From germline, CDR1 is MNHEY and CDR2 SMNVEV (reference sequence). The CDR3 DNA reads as TGTGCCAGCAGTGCGGACAGGGGATTCAGTAAGACCCAGTACTTC. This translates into CASSADRGFSKTQYF.

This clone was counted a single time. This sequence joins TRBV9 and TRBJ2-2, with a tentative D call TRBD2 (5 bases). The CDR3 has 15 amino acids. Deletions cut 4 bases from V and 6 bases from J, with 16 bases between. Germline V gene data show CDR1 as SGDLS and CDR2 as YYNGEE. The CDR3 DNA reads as TGTGCCAGCAGCCCTAGAGGGCAGATTGCCGGGGAGCTGTTTTTT. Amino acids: CASSPRGQIAGELFF.

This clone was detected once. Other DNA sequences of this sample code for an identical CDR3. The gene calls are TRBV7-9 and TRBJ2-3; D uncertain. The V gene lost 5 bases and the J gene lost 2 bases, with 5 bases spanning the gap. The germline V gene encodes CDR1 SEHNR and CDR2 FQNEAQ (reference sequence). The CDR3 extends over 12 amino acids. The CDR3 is CASSLSTDTQYF. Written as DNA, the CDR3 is TGTGCCAGCAGCCTTTCCACAGATACGCAGTATTTT.

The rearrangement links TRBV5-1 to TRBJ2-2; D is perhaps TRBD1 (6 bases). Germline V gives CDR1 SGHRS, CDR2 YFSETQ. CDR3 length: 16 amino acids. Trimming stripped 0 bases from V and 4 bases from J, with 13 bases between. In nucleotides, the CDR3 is TGCGCCAGCAGCTTGGGCGGGCAGGGGAGCACCGGGGAGCTGTTTTTT. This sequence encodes CASSLGGQGSTGELFF.

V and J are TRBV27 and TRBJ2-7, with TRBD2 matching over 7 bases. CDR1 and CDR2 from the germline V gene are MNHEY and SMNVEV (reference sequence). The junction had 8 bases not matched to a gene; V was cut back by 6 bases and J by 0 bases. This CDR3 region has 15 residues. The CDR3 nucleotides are TGTGCCAGCAGCCTACTAGCGACCAACTCCTACGAGCAGTACTTC. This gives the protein CASSLLATNSYEQYF.